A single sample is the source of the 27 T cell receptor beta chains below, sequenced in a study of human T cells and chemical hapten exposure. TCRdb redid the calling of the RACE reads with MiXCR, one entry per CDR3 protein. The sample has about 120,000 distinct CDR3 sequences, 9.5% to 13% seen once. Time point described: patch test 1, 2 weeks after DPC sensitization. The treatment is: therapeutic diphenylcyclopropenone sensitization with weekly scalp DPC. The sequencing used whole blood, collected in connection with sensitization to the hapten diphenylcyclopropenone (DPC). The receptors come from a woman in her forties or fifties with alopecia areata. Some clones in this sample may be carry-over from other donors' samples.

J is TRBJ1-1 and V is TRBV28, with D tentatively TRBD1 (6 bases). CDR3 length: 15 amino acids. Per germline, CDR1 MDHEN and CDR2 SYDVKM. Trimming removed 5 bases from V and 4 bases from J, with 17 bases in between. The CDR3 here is CASSPGGRRATEAFF. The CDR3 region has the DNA TGTGCCAGCAGTCCTGGGGGCAGGAGGGCCACTGAAGCTTTCTTT. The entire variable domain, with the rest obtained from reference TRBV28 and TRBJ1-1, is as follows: DVKVTQSSRYLVKRTGEKVFLECVQDMDHENMFWYRQDPGLGLRLIYFSYDVKMKEKGDIPEGYSVSREKKERFSLILESASTNQTSMYLCASSPGGRRATEAFFGQGTRLTVV.

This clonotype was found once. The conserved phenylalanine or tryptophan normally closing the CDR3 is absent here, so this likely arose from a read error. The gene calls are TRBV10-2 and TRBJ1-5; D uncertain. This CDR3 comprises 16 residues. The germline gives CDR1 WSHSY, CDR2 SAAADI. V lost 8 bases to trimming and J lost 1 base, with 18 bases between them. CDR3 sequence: CASRSHDGKSNQPQHS. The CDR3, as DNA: TGCGCCAGCCGGAGTCACGACGGTAAGAGCAATCAGCCCCAGCATTCT.

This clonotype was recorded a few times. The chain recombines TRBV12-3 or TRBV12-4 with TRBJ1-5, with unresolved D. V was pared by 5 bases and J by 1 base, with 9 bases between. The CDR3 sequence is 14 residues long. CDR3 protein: CASSALQSNQPQHF. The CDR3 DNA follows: TGTGCCAGCAGTGCTCTACAGAGCAATCAGCCCCAGCATTTT.

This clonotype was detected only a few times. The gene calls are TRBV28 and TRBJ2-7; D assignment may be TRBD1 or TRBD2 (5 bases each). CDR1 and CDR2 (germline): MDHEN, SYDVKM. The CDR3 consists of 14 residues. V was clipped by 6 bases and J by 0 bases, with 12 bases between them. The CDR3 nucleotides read TGTGCCAGCAGCTGGGACGGTAGCTCCTACGAGCAGTACTTC. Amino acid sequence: CASSWDGSSYEQYF.

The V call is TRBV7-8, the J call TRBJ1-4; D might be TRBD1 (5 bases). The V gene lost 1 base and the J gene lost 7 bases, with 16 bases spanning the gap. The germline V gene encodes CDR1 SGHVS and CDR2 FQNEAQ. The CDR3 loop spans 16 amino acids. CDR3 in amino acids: CASSLVTGELGEKLFF. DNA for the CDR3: TGTGCCAGCAGCTTAGTAACGGGGGAGCTAGGTGAAAAACTGTTTTTT.

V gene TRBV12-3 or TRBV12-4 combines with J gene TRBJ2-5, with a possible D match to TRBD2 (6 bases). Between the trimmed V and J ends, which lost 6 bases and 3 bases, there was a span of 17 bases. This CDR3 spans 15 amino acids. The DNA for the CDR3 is TGTGCCAGCAGCCCCGGGACGGCGGGAAAAGAGACCCAGTACTTC. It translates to CASSPGTAGKETQYF.

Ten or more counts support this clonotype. The CDR3 DNA follows: TGTGCCAGCAGCGTTACTAGCGGAGCCTACGAGCAGTACTTC. Translation: CASSVTSGAYEQYF. J is TRBJ2-7 and V is TRBV7-6; 8 bases align to TRBD2. This CDR3 comprises 14 residues. V gave up 5 bases and J gave up 2 bases; unmatched junction bases: 5. Germline loops: CDR1 SGHVS, CDR2 FNYEAQ.

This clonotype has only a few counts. The CDR3 nucleotides are TGCGCCAGCAGCACACCTCTACATCGGGGAGGAGCGGGAGTGATTAAGGCCGGGGAGCTGTTTTTT. Protein product: CASSTPLHRGGAGVIKAGELFF. The chain carries TRBV5-1 and TRBJ2-2; 8 nucleotides match TRBD2. The V segment lost 4 bases and the J segment 6 bases; nucleotides outside the gene matches: 29. Germline V gene sequence: CDR1 SGHRS, CDR2 YFSETQ. The CDR3 has 22 residues.

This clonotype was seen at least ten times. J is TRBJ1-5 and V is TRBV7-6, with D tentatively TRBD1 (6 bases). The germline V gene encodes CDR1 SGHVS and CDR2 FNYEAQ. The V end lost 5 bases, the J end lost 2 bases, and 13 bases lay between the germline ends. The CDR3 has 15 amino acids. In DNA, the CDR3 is TGTGCCAGCAGCCCGCCGGGGGGCGGCAATCAGCCCCAGCATTTT. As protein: CASSPPGGGNQPQHF.

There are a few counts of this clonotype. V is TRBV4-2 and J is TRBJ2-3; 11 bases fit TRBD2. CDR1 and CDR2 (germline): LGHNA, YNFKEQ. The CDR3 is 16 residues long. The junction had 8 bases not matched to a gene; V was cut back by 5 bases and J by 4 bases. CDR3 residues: CASSSRSGGAPDTQYF. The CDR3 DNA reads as TGTGCCAGCAGCTCGCGTAGCGGGGGGGCTCCAGATACGCAGTATTTT.

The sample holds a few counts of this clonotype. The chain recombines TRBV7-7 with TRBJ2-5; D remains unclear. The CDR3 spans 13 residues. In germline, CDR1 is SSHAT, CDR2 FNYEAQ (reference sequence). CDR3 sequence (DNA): TGTGCGTGGGGTCTGTTACTACAAGAGACCCAGTACTTC. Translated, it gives CAWGLLLQETQYF.

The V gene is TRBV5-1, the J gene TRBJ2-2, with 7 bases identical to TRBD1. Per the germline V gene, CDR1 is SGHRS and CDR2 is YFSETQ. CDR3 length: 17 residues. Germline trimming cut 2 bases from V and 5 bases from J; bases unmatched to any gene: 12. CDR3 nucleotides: TGCGCCAGCAGCTTAAGGGTGCGACAGGGAGATACCGGGGAGCTGTTTTTT. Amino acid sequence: CASSLRVRQGDTGELFF.

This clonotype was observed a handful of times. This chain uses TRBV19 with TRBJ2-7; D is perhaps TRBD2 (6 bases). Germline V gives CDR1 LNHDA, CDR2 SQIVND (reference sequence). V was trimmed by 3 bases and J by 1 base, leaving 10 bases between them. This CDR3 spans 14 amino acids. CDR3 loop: CASSIGGTSYEQYF. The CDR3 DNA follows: TGTGCCAGTAGTATTGGGGGGACGTCCTACGAGCAGTACTTC.

The CDR3 nucleotides are TGTGCCAGTGTCAGGAGTGGCGGTAACTATGGCTACACCTTC. Translation: CASVRSGGNYGYTF. V gene TRBV12-3 or TRBV12-4 combines with J gene TRBJ1-2; D is undetermined. The CDR3 sequence is 14 residues long. V was trimmed by 9 bases and J by 1 base, leaving 15 bases between them.

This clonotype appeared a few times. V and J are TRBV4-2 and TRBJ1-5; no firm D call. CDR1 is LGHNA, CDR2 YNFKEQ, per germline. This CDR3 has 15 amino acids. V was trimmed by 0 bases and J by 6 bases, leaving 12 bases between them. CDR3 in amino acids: CASSQDFGVGQPQHF. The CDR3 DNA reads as TGTGCCAGCAGCCAAGATTTCGGGGTTGGTCAGCCCCAGCATTTT.

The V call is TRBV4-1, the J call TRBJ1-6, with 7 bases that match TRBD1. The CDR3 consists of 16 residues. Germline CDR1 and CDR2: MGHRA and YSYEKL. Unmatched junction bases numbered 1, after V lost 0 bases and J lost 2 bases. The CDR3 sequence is CASSQDGTAYNSPLHF. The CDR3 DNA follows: TGCGCCAGCAGCCAAGACGGGACAGCCTATAATTCACCCCTCCACTTT.

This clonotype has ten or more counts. CDR3 bases: TGTGCCAGCAGTTTATGGACGGGGGGACAGGACGAGCAGTACTTC. Encoded protein: CASSLWTGGQDEQYF. The chain uses TRBV28 and TRBJ2-7; maybe TRBD1 (8 bases). Per germline, CDR1 MDHEN and CDR2 SYDVKM. Between the trimmed V and J ends, which lost 0 bases and 5 bases, there was a span of 14 bases. The CDR3 covers 15 residues.

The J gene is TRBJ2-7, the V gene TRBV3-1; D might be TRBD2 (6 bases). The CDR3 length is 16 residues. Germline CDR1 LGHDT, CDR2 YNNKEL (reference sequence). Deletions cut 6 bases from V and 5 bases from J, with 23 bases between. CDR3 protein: CASSLDSGTSSDEQYF. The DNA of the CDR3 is TGTGCCAGCAGTCTAGATTCCGGTACTAGCTCTGACGAGCAGTACTTC.

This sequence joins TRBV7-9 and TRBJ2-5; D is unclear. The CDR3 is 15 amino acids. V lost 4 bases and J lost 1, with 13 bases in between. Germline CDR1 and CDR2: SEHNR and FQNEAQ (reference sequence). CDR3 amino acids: CASSSPEKGQETQYF. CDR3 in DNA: TGTGCCAGCAGCTCCCCCGAAAAGGGCCAAGAGACCCAGTACTTC.

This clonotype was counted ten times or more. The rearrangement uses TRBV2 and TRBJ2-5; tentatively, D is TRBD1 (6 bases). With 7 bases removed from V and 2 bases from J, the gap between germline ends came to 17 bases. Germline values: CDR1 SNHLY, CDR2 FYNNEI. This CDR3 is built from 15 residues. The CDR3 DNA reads TGTGCCAGCACCCCAAGGGGGACGGGACAAGAGACCCAGTACTTC. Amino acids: CASTPRGTGQETQYF.

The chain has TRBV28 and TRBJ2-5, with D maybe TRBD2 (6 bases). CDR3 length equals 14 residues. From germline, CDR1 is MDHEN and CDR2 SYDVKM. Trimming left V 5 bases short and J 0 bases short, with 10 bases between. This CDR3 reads CASSPDYNQETQYF. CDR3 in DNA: TGTGCCAGCAGTCCGGACTACAACCAAGAGACCCAGTACTTC.

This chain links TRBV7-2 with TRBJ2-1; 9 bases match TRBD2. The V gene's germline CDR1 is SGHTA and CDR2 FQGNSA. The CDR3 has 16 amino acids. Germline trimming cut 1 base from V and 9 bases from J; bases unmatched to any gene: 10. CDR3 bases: TGTGCCAGCAGCTTAGAGGGGACTAGCCGGTCAAGTGAGCAGTTCTTC. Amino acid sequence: CASSLEGTSRSSEQFF.

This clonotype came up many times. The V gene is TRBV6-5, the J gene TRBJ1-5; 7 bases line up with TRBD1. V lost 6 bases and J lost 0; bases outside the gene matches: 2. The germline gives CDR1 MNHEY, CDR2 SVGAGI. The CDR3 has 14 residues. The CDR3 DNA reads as TGTGCCAGCAGCCGGGACAGTAGCAATCAGCCCCAGCATTTT. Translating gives CASSRDSSNQPQHF.

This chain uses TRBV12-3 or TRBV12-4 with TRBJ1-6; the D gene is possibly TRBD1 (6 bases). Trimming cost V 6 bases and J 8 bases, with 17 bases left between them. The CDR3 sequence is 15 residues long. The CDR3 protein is CASRRGVSTHSPLHF. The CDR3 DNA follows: TGTGCCAGCAGGAGGGGGGTTTCGACCCATTCACCCCTCCACTTT.

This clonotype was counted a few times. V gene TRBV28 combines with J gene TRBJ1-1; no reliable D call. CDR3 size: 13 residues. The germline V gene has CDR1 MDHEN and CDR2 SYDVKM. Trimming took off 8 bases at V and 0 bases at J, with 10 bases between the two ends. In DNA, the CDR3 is TGTGCCAGCTTAGGCTATCTGAACACTGAAGCTTTCTTT. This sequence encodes CASLGYLNTEAFF.

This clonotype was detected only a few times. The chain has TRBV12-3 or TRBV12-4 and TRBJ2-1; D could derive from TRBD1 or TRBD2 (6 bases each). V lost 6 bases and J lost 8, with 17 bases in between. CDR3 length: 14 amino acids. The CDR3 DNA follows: TGTGCCAGCAGAACGGACTTGGGGGGCTATGAGCAGTTCTTC. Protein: CASRTDLGGYEQFF.

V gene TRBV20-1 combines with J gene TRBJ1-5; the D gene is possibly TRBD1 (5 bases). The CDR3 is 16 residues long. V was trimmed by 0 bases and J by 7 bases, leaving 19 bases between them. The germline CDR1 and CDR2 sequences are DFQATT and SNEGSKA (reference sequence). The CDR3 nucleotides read TGCAGTGCTAGAGATTTAGAGGGGTCCTCTGACCAGCCCCAGCATTTT. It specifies CSARDLEGSSDQPQHF.